This section outlines one TCR beta chain sequence together with its context. What it binds is unknown. The data stem from a study of cytomegalovirus exposure and HLA in healthy donors. Broader study findings: Later analysis demonstrated an association between a missense DCLRE1C variant and TCR beta V- and J-gene trimming. For most TCR beta V segments, an earlier analysis put the productive rate at about 87% or about 30% of the time. When analyzed later, the rates of TCR association showed variation by HLA locus, with DRB1 the most and HLA-C the fewest.

The CDR3 sequence is 11 residues long. The V gene lost 5 bases and the J gene lost 3 bases, with 3 bases spanning the gap. CDR1 SEHNR and CDR2 FQNEAQ come from the germline V gene (reference sequence). PCR primers comprised 60 Vbeta and 13 Jbeta primers. Method: immunoSEQ multiplex PCR; TCRdb's copy keeps in-frame clones and lacks some. Of around 180,000 clones in the sample, around 80% are singletons; the top ten hold about 1.8%. The chain has TRBV7-9 and TRBJ2-3; D remains unclear. Sample: PBMCs. The clonotype originates from a man aged 18 to 30 in good health and CMV-seronegative. Here the CDR3 DNA reads TGTGCCAGCAGCCCGACAGATACGCAGTATTTT. Protein sequence: CASSPTDTQYF. The complete variable domain, with remaining parts taken from reference TRBV7-9 and TRBJ2-3, reads DTGVSQNPRHKITKRGQNVTFRCDPISEHNRLYWYRQTLGQGPEFLTYFQNEAQLEKSRLLSDRFSAERPKGSFSTLEIQRTEQGDSAMYLCASSPTDTQYFGPGTRLTVL.